The 26 T cell receptor beta chains given below trace back to one sample, sequenced in a study of T cell responses to AZD1222 COVID-19 vaccine (dated by TCRdb to the early 2020s). The sample's time point label, in plain terms: about 28 days (+/-7) after the second vaccine dose. In the paper's terms, the treatment or condition label means: meningococcal conjugate vaccine given as trial control. Libraries were constructed by the immunoSEQ multiplex PCR assay. TCRdb retrieved this table from immuneACCESS and kept in-frame rearrangements only. Not all clones are present; in checked studies, unresolved V genes account for under half, and no reason is known for the remainder. The sample table lists 90,000 to 150,000 clones, over 75% of them with a count of one. 4% to 4.5% of the sample is in the top ten clones. The source material was peripheral blood, sampled 28 days after the second dose of the MenACWY control vaccine. Every receptor here comes from an adult who received the MenACWY meningococcal vaccine as a control.

V is TRBV3-1 (or the pseudogene TRBV3-2) and J is TRBJ2-7; a possible D gene is TRBD1 (5 bases). The V gene lost 4 bases and the J gene lost 4 bases, with 11 bases spanning the gap. Germline V gene sequence: CDR1 LGHDT, CDR2 YNNKEL (reference sequence). This CDR3 is built from 13 residues. The CDR3 bases are TGTGCCAGCAGCCGTACAGGATTATACGAGCAGTACTTC. Protein: CASSRTGLYEQYF.

The chain joins TRBV2 to TRBJ2-4; TRBD2 might be the D (6 bases). Germline CDR1 SNHLY, CDR2 FYNNEI. This CDR3 contains 15 residues. The V and J ends lost 5 bases and 1 base respectively, with 12 bases between them. The chain's CDR3 is CASSSGRRAKNIQYF. The CDR3 coding sequence is TGTGCCAGCAGTTCAGGGAGGAGGGCCAAAAACATTCAGTACTTC.

This clone was counted a few times. The rearrangement links TRBV6-4 to TRBJ2-1; a weak D match, TRBD2 (6 bases). With 6 bases removed from V and 10 bases from J, the gap between germline ends came to 22 bases. Germline V gene sequence: CDR1 MRHNA, CDR2 SNTAGT. This CDR3 contains 15 residues. The CDR3 sequence: CASSRTAGSPIEQFF. The CDR3, as DNA: TGTGCCAGCAGCCGGACGGCGGGATCCCCGATCGAGCAGTTCTTC.

The gene calls are TRBV12-2 and TRBJ2-7; TRBD1 is taken as the D call from the table, unchecked against the DNA. TRBV12-2 is a pseudogene locus. CDR3 length: 15 amino acids. The CDR3 protein is CASRSRDRGSYEQYV. The CDR3 DNA is TGTGCAAGTCGTTCCCGGGACAGGGGCTCCTACGAGCAGTACGTC.

The chain couples TRBV5-1 to TRBJ1-1; D might be TRBD1 (5 bases). Germline V lookup: CDR1 SGHRS, CDR2 YFSETQ. Trimming left V 4 bases short and J 0 bases short, with 13 bases between. The CDR3 extends over 15 amino acids. The CDR3, as DNA: TGCGCCAGCAGCAAGGGGATGGGGGTGAACACTGAAGCTTTCTTT. It encodes CASSKGMGVNTEAFF.

In DNA form, the CDR3 reads TGTGCCAGCAGCCGAGTAAGAGGCACTGAAGCTTTCTTT. Residues: CASSRVRGTEAFF. The gene calls are TRBV3-1 (or the pseudogene TRBV3-2) and TRBJ1-1; D gene ambiguous. V lost 4 bases, J lost 4 bases, and 10 bases lay in between. The germline V gene encodes CDR1 LGHDT and CDR2 YNNKEL (reference sequence). The CDR3 length is 13 residues.

The chain links TRBV18 to TRBJ1-2; TRBD1 is a possible D gene (5 bases). Trimming cost V 0 bases and J 6 bases, with 17 bases left between them. Germline assignment: CDR1 KGHSH and CDR2 LQKENI. The CDR3 is 16 amino acids. This CDR3 reads CASSPPVPNGGDGYTF. The CDR3 bases are TGTGCCAGCTCACCACCGGTTCCCAACGGGGGTGATGGCTACACCTTC. The entire variable domain, with the rest obtained from reference TRBV18 and TRBJ1-2, is as follows: NAGVMQNPRHLVRRRGQEARLRCSPMKGHSHVYWYRQLPEEGLKFMVYLQKENIIDESGMPKERFSAEFPKEGPSILRIQQVVRGDSAAYFCASSPPVPNGGDGYTFGSGTRLTVV.

In nucleotides, the CDR3 is TGTGCCAGCAGCCAAGCCGGACAGGGGGCGCGAATAGAGACCCAGTACTTC. Amino acid sequence: CASSQAGQGARIETQYF. This rearrangement joins TRBV3-1 (or the pseudogene TRBV3-2) to TRBJ2-5; 11 bases agree with TRBD1. From germline, CDR1 is LGHDT and CDR2 YNNKEL (reference sequence). V dropped 1 base and J dropped 4; count of bases not matched to a gene: 8. The CDR3 runs to 17 residues.

This clone has a handful of counts. Other DNA sequences in this sample translate to the same CDR3. The chain recombines TRBV12-5 with TRBJ2-1; TRBD2 aligns across 12 bases. The V gene end was trimmed by 6 bases and the J gene end by 4 bases; junction bases not matched to a gene: 4. The CDR3 length is 15 residues. Per germline, CDR1 LGHNT and CDR2 FRNRAP. The CDR3 DNA is TGTGCTAGTGGCCCCGGGACTAGCGGGTACAATGAGCAGTTCTTC. Its translation is CASGPGTSGYNEQFF.

This sequence joins TRBV6-5 and TRBJ1-5; a weak D match, TRBD1 (6 bases). This CDR3 region has 14 residues. V was trimmed by 6 bases and J by 8 bases, leaving 17 bases between them. In germline, CDR1 is MNHEY, CDR2 SVGAGI. The CDR3 nucleotides read TGTGCCAGCAGACACGGACAGAAGATTGAGCCCCAGCATTTT. Amino acids: CASRHGQKIEPQHF.

The rearrangement joins TRBV4-2 to TRBJ2-3, with D perhaps matching TRBD1 (6 bases). CDR3 length equals 14 residues. The germline gives CDR1 LGHNA, CDR2 YNFKEQ. V was trimmed by 1 base and J by 6 bases, leaving 11 bases between them. The CDR3 nucleotides read TGTGCCAGCAGCCAAGGGGACAAGGTGGATACGCAGTATTTT. Protein: CASSQGDKVDTQYF.

V usage is TRBV6-4 and J usage is TRBJ2-2; 7 nucleotides line up with TRBD2. Germline CDR1 is MRHNA and CDR2 is SNTAGT. The CDR3 has 16 amino acids. V dropped 6 bases and J dropped 5; count of bases not matched to a gene: 12. The CDR3 DNA reads as TGTGCCAGCAGAGATCCCGGACTAGGAGGAACCGGGGAGCTGTTTTTT. Translating it yields CASRDPGLGGTGELFF.

This clone was recorded once. The chain has TRBV4-1 and TRBJ2-7; D is unresolved. The CDR3 has 14 residues. Germline values: CDR1 MGHRA, CDR2 YSYEKL. V was pared by 1 base and J by 2 bases, with 9 bases between. The CDR3 DNA sequence: TGCGCCAGCAGCCAAGTCGGAGCGACCTACGAGCAGTACTTC. Its translation: CASSQVGATYEQYF.

The V call is TRBV5-3, the J call TRBJ2-7; TRBD1 might be the D (5 bases). TRBV5-3 is annotated as an ORF whose role is uncertain. Trimming pared 0 bases from V and 0 bases from J, leaving 10 bases between. The CDR3 extends over 15 amino acids. This CDR3 reads CARSLDDSSSYEQYV. CDR3 nucleotide sequence: TGTGCCAGAAGCTTGGACGACAGTTCCTCCTACGAGCAGTACGTC.

Concerning this clone itself: Other DNA sequences in the same sample also yield this CDR3. DNA for the CDR3: TGTGCCAGCAGTCTGGGGGGCACAGATACGCAGTATTTT. Residues: CASSLGGTDTQYF. The gene calls are TRBV5-6 and TRBJ2-3, with D perhaps assigned TRBD1 or TRBD2 (5 bases each). Germline V gene lookup returns CDR1 SGHDT and CDR2 YYEEEE. The CDR3 is 13 residues long. Trimming shortened V by 5 bases and J by 1 base, and 8 bases separated the two germline ends.

The chain couples TRBV6-5 to TRBJ2-1, with 7 nucleotides matching TRBD1. The CDR3 loop spans 13 amino acids. Looked up from germline, CDR1 is MNHEY and CDR2 is SVGAGI. The J segment lost 4 bases and the V segment lost 8 bases, leaving 5 bases of the junction unmatched. The CDR3 is CASRQGEYNEQFF. Written as DNA, the CDR3 is TGTGCCAGCCGACAGGGAGAGTACAATGAGCAGTTCTTC.

This chain uses TRBV6-2 or TRBV6-3 with TRBJ1-1; TRBD1 might be the D (5 bases). V was trimmed by 2 bases and J by 1 base, leaving 17 bases between them. Germline V gives CDR1 MNHEY, CDR2 SVGEGT. The CDR3 length is 17 residues. The CDR3 loop is CASSYPLYRTTNTEAFF. DNA for the CDR3: TGTGCCAGCAGTTACCCCTTATACAGGACTACGAACACTGAAGCTTTCTTT.

The rearrangement links TRBV5-8 to TRBJ1-3; D unclear. Trimming took 0 bases from V and 0 from J, leaving 10 bases between them. Germline lookup yields CDR1 SGHTS and CDR2 YDEGEE. CDR3 length: 16 residues. This CDR3 is CASSLGTLSSGNTIYF. CDR3 in DNA: TGTGCCAGCAGCTTGGGGACCCTTTCCTCTGGAAACACCATATATTTT.

In nucleotides, the CDR3 is TGTGCCAGCAGCTTTTGGCTATTTGGTTCTCAGGAAACGTTAACCCAGTACTTC. It specifies CASSFWLFGSQETLTQYF. The V gene is TRBV5-4, the J gene TRBJ2-5; D gene uncertain. This CDR3 comprises 18 residues. Per germline, CDR1 SGHNT and CDR2 YYREEE (reference sequence). Trimming shortened V by 2 bases and J by 8 bases, and 28 bases separated the two germline ends.

The CDR3 spells CASSLLTGRDQPQHF. The DNA of the CDR3 is TGCGCCAGCAGCTTGCTCACCGGGAGAGATCAGCCCCAGCATTTT. This chain uses TRBV5-1 with TRBJ1-5; D remains ambiguous. Germline CDR1 and CDR2: SGHRS and YFSETQ. This CDR3 contains 15 residues. V gave up 1 base and J gave up 5 bases, with 13 bases separating them.

This clone appeared a single time. The chain uses TRBV5-6 and TRBJ1-3; D is possibly TRBD1 (5 bases). This CDR3 region has 13 residues. V lost 3 bases, J lost 1 base, and 5 bases lay in between. Germline lookup yields CDR1 SGHDT and CDR2 YYEEEE. This CDR3 is CASSWGSGNTIYF. CDR3 DNA: TGTGCCAGCAGCTGGGGGTCTGGAAACACCATATATTTT.

This rearrangement joins TRBV28 to TRBJ2-5; 11 bases fit TRBD2. Trimming took 4 bases from V and 5 from J; bases not matched to a gene: 9. The germline CDR1 and CDR2 sequences are MDHEN and SYDVKM. The CDR3 has 16 amino acids. CDR3 nucleotide sequence: TGTGCCAGCAGTTCCGGGGTAGCGGGAGGGCAGGAGACCCAGTACTTC. It encodes CASSSGVAGGQETQYF.

This chain connects TRBV7-8 to TRBJ1-4; tentative D call: TRBD1 (5 bases). Trimming cost V 1 base and J 5 bases, with 8 bases left between them. CDR3 length equals 14 residues. Germline CDR1 is SGHVS and CDR2 is FQNEAQ. The CDR3, as DNA: TGTGCCAGCAGCTTAGGGACATGGAATGAAAAACTGTTTTTT. Its translation is CASSLGTWNEKLFF.

The V gene is TRBV28, the J gene TRBJ2-3; TRBD2 is a possible D gene (5 bases). Trimming removed 7 bases from V and 0 bases from J, with 20 bases in between. CDR3 length: 17 amino acids. CDR1 and CDR2 from the germline V gene are MDHEN and SYDVKM. As DNA, the CDR3 is TGTGCCAGCACCTTACCCGGGGTAGCGAGCAGCACAGATACGCAGTATTTT. As protein: CASTLPGVASSTDTQYF.

J is TRBJ2-5 and V is TRBV12-3 or TRBV12-4, with TRBD1 identical over 8 bases. CDR3 length equals 13 residues. V was pared by 6 bases and J by 4 bases, with 4 bases of the junction left unmatched. The CDR3 protein is CASRIDRGETQYF. The CDR3 DNA reads as TGTGCCAGCAGGATAGACAGGGGAGAGACCCAGTACTTC.

The rearrangement links TRBV5-1 to TRBJ2-1; TRBD1 agrees at 9 bases. CDR3 length: 17 amino acids. Per the germline V gene, CDR1 is SGHRS and CDR2 is YFSETQ. After removal of 7 bases from V and 8 bases from J, the junction contained 19 bases not matched to a gene. The CDR3 DNA sequence: TGCGCCAGCCGGGACAGGGACTCTTTGCGGGTCTTGGATGAGCAGTTCTTC. This codes for CASRDRDSLRVLDEQFF.